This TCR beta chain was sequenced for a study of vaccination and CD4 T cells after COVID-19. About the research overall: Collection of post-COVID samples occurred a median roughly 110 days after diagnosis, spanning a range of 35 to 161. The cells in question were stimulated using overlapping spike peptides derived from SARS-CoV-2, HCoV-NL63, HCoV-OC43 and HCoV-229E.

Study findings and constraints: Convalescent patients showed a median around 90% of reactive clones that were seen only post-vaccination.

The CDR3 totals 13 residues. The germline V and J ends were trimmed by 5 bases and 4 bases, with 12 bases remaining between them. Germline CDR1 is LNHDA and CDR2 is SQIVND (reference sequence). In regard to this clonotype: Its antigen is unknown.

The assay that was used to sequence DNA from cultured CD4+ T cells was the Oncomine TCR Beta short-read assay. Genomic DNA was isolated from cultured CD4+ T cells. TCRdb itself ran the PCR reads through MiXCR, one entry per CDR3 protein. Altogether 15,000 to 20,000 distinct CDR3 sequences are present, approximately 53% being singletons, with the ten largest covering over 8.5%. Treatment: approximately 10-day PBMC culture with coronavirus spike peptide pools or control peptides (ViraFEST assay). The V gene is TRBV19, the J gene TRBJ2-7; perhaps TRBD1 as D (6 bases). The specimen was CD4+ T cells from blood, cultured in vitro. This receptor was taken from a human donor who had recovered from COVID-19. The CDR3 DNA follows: TGTGCCAGTAGTTCACAGGGTTTGTACGAGCAGTACTTC. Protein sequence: CASSSQGLYEQYF.